There are a few counts of the clone carrying this T cell receptor (beta chain). Its antigen is unknown. This record belongs to a study of T cell responses to AZD1222 COVID-19 vaccine. Study findings and constraints: A mostly white British donor set with more females was recruited, and clonal diversity was possibly underestimated. Repertoires in all cases were sampled only once the peak T cell response had passed. The study found vaccine-associated CD4 TCRs spanning spike, dominant at 160-218 and 743-854. Targets within unmutated variant regions were reportedly found for nearly half of spike-specific TCRs.

Trimming removed 5 bases from V and 0 bases from J; junction bases left unmatched: 3. This CDR3 is built from 15 residues. CDR1 is SNHLY, CDR2 FYNNEI, per germline. Repertoires were generated with immunoSEQ multiplex PCR, while TCRdb's copy carries only in-frame clones and drops some. The repertoire holds about 140,000 clones, with roughly 80% as singletons. This clonotype was sampled from an adult in good health. The genes are TRBV2 and TRBJ1-5; 8 nucleotides line up with TRBD1. The specimen comprised peripheral blood, sampled on day 0 of AZD1222 vaccination. The CDR3 region is CASSWTGNSNQPQHF. Written as DNA, the CDR3 is TGTGCCAGCAGTTGGACAGGGAATAGCAATCAGCCCCAGCATTTT.